The rows below give T cell receptor beta chains drawn from one sample of a study of T-cell memory formation after mild COVID-19. TCRdb itself ran the 5' RACE reads through MiXCR, one entry per CDR3 protein. This table has about 470,000 distinct CDR3 sequences, 25% appearing once. The sequencing input was PBMCs or a T cell subset sorted from them (not recorded which). Every receptor here comes from an adult woman who had mild COVID-19 (a few samples of this study predate the infection). Cell type and time point are not known. The CDR3 runs from the conserved cysteine through the conserved F or W. A D gene is named only where the DNA matches it firmly. Rows may omit the clone size; those that give it use once, few, many or a size class.

CASTFMGGNTDTQYF	TGTGCCAGCACCTTCATGGGGGGGAACACAGATACGCAGTATTTT	TRBV11-2	few	TRBJ2-3	TRBD2
CSVEDTLSYEQYF	TGCAGCGTTGAGGACACGCTCTCCTACGAGCAGTACTTC	TRBV29-1	NA	TRBJ2-7	NA
CASLLAGGQEQYF	TGTGCCAGCCTTCTGGCGGGAGGGCAAGAGCAGTACTTC	TRBV28	few	TRBJ2-7	TRBD2
CASSWDSIRTDTQYF	TGTGCCAGCAGCTGGGACTCCATTCGCACAGATACGCAGTATTTT	TRBV14	few	TRBJ2-3	NA
CASSYIGGAAEEQYF	TGTGCCAGCAGTTACATCGGGGGGGCTGCGGAAGAGCAGTACTTC	TRBV6-5	few	TRBJ2-7	TRBD2
CASSDTDRGSDTQYF	TGTGCCAGCAGTGACACCGACAGGGGTTCAGATACGCAGTATTTT	TRBV6-4	few	TRBJ2-3	TRBD1
CASSLFKGLETQYF	TGCGCCAGCAGCTTGTTCAAGGGCTTAGAGACCCAGTACTTC	TRBV5-1	few	TRBJ2-5	NA
CASSPGTSGGGEQFF	TGTGCCAGCAGCCCCGGGACTAGCGGGGGCGGAGAGCAGTTCTTC	TRBV9	NA	TRBJ2-1	TRBD2
CASALTTVTDTQYF	TGTGCCAGCGCCTTAACGACAGTGACAGATACGCAGTATTTT	TRBV12-3/TRBV12-4	few	TRBJ2-3	NA
CSGSGTAYNEQFF	TGCAGCGGATCCGGGACAGCTTACAATGAGCAGTTCTTC	TRBV29-1	NA	TRBJ2-1	TRBD1
CASSDRAGAGYNEQFF	TGTGCCAGCAGTGACCGTGCAGGGGCTGGCTACAATGAGCAGTTCTTC	TRBV6-4	few	TRBJ2-1	NA
CASSLYAGEDEQYF	TGTGCCAGCAGCCTGTATGCGGGTGAGGACGAGCAGTACTTC	TRBV7-8	few	TRBJ2-7	NA
CASSLDLVQGGYEQYF	TGTGCCAGCAGCTTAGATCTTGTACAGGGGGGTTACGAGCAGTACTTC	TRBV11-2	NA	TRBJ2-7	TRBD1
CASSSVAQIYGYTF	TGCGCCAGCAGTTCGGTCGCCCAGATCTATGGCTACACCTTC	TRBV4-1	NA	TRBJ1-2	NA
CASSSLPGNLEQFF	TGTGCCAGCAGCTCATTGCCCGGGAATCTTGAGCAGTTCTTC	TRBV5-5	NA	TRBJ2-1	NA
CSVDYDRGLTGELFF	TGCAGCGTTGACTACGACAGGGGCCTCACCGGGGAGCTGTTTTTT	TRBV29-1	NA	TRBJ2-2	TRBD1
CASSPRAWGLMGEQFF	TGTGCCAGCAGCCCGAGAGCATGGGGACTAATGGGTGAGCAGTTCTTC	TRBV3-1	few	TRBJ2-1	TRBD2
CASSQERDQPQHF	TGCGCCAGCAGCCAAGAAAGGGATCAGCCCCAGCATTTT	TRBV4-1	NA	TRBJ1-5	NA
CASSLGSGSGGELFF	TGTGCCAGCAGCCTGGGCAGCGGGAGTGGAGGGGAGCTGTTTTTT	TRBV3-1	NA	TRBJ2-2	TRBD2
CASSLGLGAQPQHF	TGTGCCAGCAGCTTAGGATTGGGGGCACAGCCCCAGCATTTT	TRBV7-8	few	TRBJ1-5	NA
CASSYEAGAGEKLFF	TGTGCCAGCAGTTACGAGGCGGGGGCCGGTGAAAAACTGTTTTTT	TRBV6-5	NA	TRBJ1-4	NA
CASSLGQAQFF	TGTGCCAGCAGCTTAGGACAGGCGCAGTTCTTC	TRBV7-2	few	TRBJ2-1	NA
CASSPPDRGLDGYTF	TGTGCCAGCAGCCCTCCGGACAGGGGGCTCGATGGCTACACCTTC	TRBV7-9	NA	TRBJ1-2	TRBD1
CATSESRGDRGGETQYF	TGTGCCACCAGTGAATCACGGGGGGACAGGGGAGGGGAGACCCAGTACTTC	TRBV24-1	few	TRBJ2-5	TRBD1
CASNRQGTYNEQFF	TGTGCCAGCAATAGACAGGGGACCTACAATGAGCAGTTCTTC	TRBV6-2/TRBV6-3	few	TRBJ2-1	TRBD1
CASTQGATYEQYF	TGTGCCAGCACGCAGGGCGCTACCTACGAGCAGTACTTC	TRBV6-6	NA	TRBJ2-7	NA
CSADSSAEPDYNEQFF	TGCAGTGCTGATTCCTCGGCGGAACCCGATTACAATGAGCAGTTCTTC	TRBV20-1	few	TRBJ2-1	NA
CASSRTTGNEQFF	TGTGCCAGCAGCCGAACAACAGGGAATGAGCAGTTCTTC	TRBV5-6	NA	TRBJ2-1	NA
CASSPDFPSNEKLFF	TGTGCCAGCAGTCCGGATTTCCCCTCTAATGAAAAACTGTTTTTT	TRBV28	NA	TRBJ1-4	NA
CASTREGTDTQYF	TGTGCCAGCACCCGGGAGGGAACAGATACGCAGTATTTT	TRBV2	NA	TRBJ2-3	TRBD2
CASSDRRSKETQYF	TGTGCCAGCAGTGACCGGCGGTCCAAGGAGACCCAGTACTTC	TRBV25-1	NA	TRBJ2-5	NA
CASSETNTEAFF	TGTGCCAGCAGTGAGACTAACACTGAAGCTTTCTTT	TRBV6-6	NA	TRBJ1-1	NA
CASSFGGGNEKLFF	TGTGCCAGCAGTTTCGGTGGAGGGAATGAAAAACTGTTTTTT	TRBV28	few	TRBJ1-4	NA
CASSFEGTGRAYEQYF	TGTGCCAGCAGCTTCGAAGGGACAGGGAGGGCCTACGAGCAGTACTTC	TRBV7-2	NA	TRBJ2-7	TRBD1
CASSTPGLAGVRTGELFF	TGTGCCAGCAGTACACCGGGACTAGCGGGAGTTCGGACCGGGGAGCTGTTTTTT	TRBV6-5	few	TRBJ2-2	TRBD2
CASSLGQITDTQYF	TGTGCCAGCAGCTTGGGACAGATAACAGATACGCAGTATTTT	TRBV7-2	many	TRBJ2-3	TRBD1
CASSLGYAYNEQFF	TGTGCCAGCAGTTTAGGTTATGCCTACAATGAGCAGTTCTTC	TRBV12-3/TRBV12-4	few	TRBJ2-1	NA
CASRPGGAGQPQHF	TGTGCCAGCAGACCAGGGGGCGCGGGGCAGCCCCAGCATTTT	TRBV2	NA	TRBJ1-5	TRBD1
CASRSRDRGTGELFF	TGCGCCAGCAGAAGCCGGGACAGGGGGACCGGGGAGCTGTTTTTT	TRBV5-1	NA	TRBJ2-2	TRBD1
CASSFGHQNTEAFF	TGTGCCAGCAGTTTTGGACACCAGAACACTGAAGCTTTCTTT	TRBV12-3/TRBV12-4	few	TRBJ1-1	NA
CACTRGRGTEAFF	TGTGCCTGTACCAGGGGGAGAGGCACTGAAGCTTTCTTT	TRBV30	NA	TRBJ1-1	TRBD1
CASSYSSAGSYEQYF	TGTGCCAGCAGTTACTCTTCGGCAGGGTCCTACGAGCAGTACTTC	TRBV6-5	NA	TRBJ2-7	NA
CASSRDRNYNEQFF	TGTGCCAGCAGCCGGGACAGGAACTACAATGAGCAGTTCTTC	TRBV7-2	few	TRBJ2-1	TRBD1
CASSQGDPRVQFF	TGTGCCAGCAGCCAAGGGGACCCCCGGGTTCAGTTCTTC	TRBV3-1	once	TRBJ2-1	NA
CSARILGREYEQYF	TGCAGTGCTAGGATACTAGGGCGGGAATACGAGCAGTACTTC	TRBV20-1	few	TRBJ2-7	NA
CASSSGGTQETQYF	TGTGCCAGCTCCTCCGGTGGGACCCAAGAGACCCAGTACTTC	TRBV18	NA	TRBJ2-5	NA
CASSQGGGKEQFF	TGTGCCAGCAGCCAAGGTGGAGGTAAGGAGCAGTTCTTC	TRBV3-1	few	TRBJ2-1	NA
CASSKLEEKLFF	TGTGCCAGCAGTAAACTTGAAGAAAAACTGTTTTTT	TRBV6-5	NA	TRBJ1-4	NA
CASSGGTSGGSWEDTQYF	TGCGCCAGCAGCGGCGGGACTAGCGGGGGGTCCTGGGAAGATACGCAGTATTTT	TRBV5-1	NA	TRBJ2-3	TRBD2
CSARGGQANEQFF	TGCAGTGCTAGGGGGGGCCAGGCAAATGAGCAGTTCTTC	TRBV20-1	few	TRBJ2-1	NA
CASSDGGTRQYF	TGTGCCAGCAGTGACGGAGGGACCCGGCAGTACTTC	TRBV2	NA	TRBJ2-7	NA
CASSWQGGLNTGELFF	TGTGCCAGCAGCTGGCAGGGCGGACTAAACACCGGGGAGCTGTTTTTT	TRBV7-2	NA	TRBJ2-2	NA
CASIGSGRAHLYNEQFF	TGTGCCAGCATTGGTAGCGGGCGGGCCCACCTATACAATGAGCAGTTCTTC	TRBV6-2/TRBV6-3	NA	TRBJ2-1	TRBD2